The clone carrying this TCR beta chain was seen only a few times. Deletions cut 6 bases from V and 2 bases from J, with 10 bases between. CDR3 length equals 14 residues. Germline CDR1 is LNHDA and CDR2 is SQIVND (reference sequence). This entry belongs to a study of human T cells and chemical hapten exposure. Time point described: patch test 3, about 24 weeks after DPC sensitization. As for treatment: therapeutic diphenylcyclopropenone sensitization with weekly scalp DPC. TCRdb analysed the RACE reads with MiXCR anew, one entry per CDR3 protein. The sample holds 70,000 or so distinct CDR3 sequences, over 8.5% seen once.

The sequence derives from a woman between 50 and 59 years old with alopecia areata. Some clones in this sample may be carry-over from other donors' samples. This chain links TRBV19 with TRBJ2-2; tentatively, D is TRBD2 (6 bases). This material consisted of whole blood, taken in connection with sensitization to the hapten diphenylcyclopropenone (DPC). DNA for the CDR3: TGTGCCAGTAGAGGGACTTTCAACACCGGGGAGCTGTTTTTT. It is translated as CASRGTFNTGELFF.